The T cell receptor beta chain described here comes from a study of blood T cell repertoires in COVID-19. Trimming removed 0 bases at V and 0 bases at J, with 18 bases between. CDR1 and CDR2 (germline): LGHNA, YSLEER. CDR3 size: 19 residues. Using immunoSEQ multiplex PCR, the repertoire was profiled, and TCRdb retains in-frame clones only, with some absent. The sample has about 100,000 clones, around four fifths seen once. This TCR derives from a man between 65 and 85 years old with active or convalescent COVID-19. This chain uses TRBV4-3 with TRBJ1-3; possible D gene TRBD1, 5 bases. The sequenced sample consisted of peripheral blood. The CDR3 here is CASSQDRGKGISSGNTIYF. The CDR3 region has the DNA TGCGCCAGCAGCCAAGATCGGGGGAAGGGGATAAGCTCTGGAAACACCATATATTTT.